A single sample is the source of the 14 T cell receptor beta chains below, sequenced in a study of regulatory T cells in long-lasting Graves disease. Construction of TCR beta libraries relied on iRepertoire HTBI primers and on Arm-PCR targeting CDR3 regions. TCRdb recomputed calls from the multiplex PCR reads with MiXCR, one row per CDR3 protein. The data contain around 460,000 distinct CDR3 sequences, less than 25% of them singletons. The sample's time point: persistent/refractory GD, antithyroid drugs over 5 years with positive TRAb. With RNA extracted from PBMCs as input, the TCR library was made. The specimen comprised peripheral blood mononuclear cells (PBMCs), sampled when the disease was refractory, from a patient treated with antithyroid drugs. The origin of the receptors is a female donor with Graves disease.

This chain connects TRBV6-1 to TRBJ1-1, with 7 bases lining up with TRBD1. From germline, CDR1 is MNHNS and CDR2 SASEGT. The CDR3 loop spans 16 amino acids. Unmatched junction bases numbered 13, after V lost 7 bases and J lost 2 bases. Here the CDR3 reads CASKWNRGVNNTEAFF. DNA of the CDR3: TGTGCCAGCAAGTGGAACAGGGGAGTAAATAACACTGAAGCTTTCTTT.

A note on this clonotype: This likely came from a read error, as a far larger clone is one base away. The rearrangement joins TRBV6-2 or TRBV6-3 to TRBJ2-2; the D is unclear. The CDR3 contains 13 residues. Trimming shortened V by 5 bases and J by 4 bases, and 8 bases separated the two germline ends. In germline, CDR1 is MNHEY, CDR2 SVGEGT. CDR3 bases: TGTGCCAGCAGTCCCGTGACCACCGGGGAGCTGTTTTTT. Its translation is CASSPVTTGELFF.

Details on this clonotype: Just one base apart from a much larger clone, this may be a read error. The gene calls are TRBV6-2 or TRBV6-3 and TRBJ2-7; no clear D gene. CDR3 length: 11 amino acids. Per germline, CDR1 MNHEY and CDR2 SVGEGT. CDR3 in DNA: TGCGCCTGCTCCCTCGGCTACGAGCAGTGCTTC. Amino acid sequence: CACSLGYEQCF.

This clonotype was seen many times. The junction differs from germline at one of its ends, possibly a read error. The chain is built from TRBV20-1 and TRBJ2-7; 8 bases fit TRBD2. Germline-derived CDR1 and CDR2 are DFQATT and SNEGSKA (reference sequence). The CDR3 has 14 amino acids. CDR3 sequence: CSAKPGLGAYEQYF. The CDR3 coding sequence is TGCAGCGCTAAACCGGGACTAGGAGCCTACGAGCAGTACTTC.

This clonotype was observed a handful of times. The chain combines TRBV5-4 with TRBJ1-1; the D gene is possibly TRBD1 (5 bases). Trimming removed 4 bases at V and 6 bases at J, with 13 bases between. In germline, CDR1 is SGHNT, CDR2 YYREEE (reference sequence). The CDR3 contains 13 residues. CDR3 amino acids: CASSLDSYSEAFF. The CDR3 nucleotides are TGTGCCAGCAGCCTCGACAGCTATTCTGAAGCTTTCTTT.

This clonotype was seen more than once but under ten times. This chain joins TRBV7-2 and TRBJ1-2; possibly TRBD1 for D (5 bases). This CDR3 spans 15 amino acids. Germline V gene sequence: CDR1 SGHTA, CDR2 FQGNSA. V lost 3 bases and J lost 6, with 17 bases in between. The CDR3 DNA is TGTGCCAGCAGCTTCGTTAGGGGAGCGGAAGATGGCTACACCTTC. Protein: CASSFVRGAEDGYTF.

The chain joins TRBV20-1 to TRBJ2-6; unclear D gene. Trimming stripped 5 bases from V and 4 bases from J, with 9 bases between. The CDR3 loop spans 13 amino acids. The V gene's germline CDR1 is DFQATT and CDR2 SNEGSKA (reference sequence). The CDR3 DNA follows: TGCAGTGCTGACTTTCCAGGGGCCAACGTCCTGACTTTC. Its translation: CSADFPGANVLTF.

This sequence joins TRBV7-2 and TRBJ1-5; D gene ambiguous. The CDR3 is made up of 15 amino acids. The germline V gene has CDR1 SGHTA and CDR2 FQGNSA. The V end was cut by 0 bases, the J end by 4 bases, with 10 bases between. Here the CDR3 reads CASSLAIGRNQPQHF. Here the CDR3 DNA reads TGTGCCAGCAGCTTAGCGATAGGCAGAAATCAGCCCCAGCATTTT.

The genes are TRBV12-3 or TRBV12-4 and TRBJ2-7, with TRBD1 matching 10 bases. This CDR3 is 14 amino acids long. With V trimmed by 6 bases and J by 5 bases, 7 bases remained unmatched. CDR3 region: CASSQRTGGHEQYF. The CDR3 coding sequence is TGTGCCAGCAGCCAGAGGACAGGGGGACACGAGCAGTACTTC.

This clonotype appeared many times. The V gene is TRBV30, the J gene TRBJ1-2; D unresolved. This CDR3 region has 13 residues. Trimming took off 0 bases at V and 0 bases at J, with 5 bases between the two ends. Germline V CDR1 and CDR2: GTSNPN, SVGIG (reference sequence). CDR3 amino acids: CAWSVSANYGYTF. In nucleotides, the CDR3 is TGTGCCTGGAGTGTGTCAGCTAACTATGGCTACACCTTC.

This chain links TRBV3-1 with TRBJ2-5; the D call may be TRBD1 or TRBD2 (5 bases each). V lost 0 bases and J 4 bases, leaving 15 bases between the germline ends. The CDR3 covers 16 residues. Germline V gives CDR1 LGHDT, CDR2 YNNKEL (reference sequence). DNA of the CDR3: TGTGCCAGCAGCCAAGATGTCGTTCAGGGACGAGAGACCCAGTACTTC. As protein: CASSQDVVQGRETQYF.

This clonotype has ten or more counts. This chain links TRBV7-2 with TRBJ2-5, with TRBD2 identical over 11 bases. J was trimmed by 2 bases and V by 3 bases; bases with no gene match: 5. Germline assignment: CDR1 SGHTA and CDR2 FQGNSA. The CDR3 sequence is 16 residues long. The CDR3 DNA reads TGTGCCAGCAGCTTGGGACTAGCGGCGCTACAAGAGACCCAGTACTTC. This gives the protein CASSLGLAALQETQYF.

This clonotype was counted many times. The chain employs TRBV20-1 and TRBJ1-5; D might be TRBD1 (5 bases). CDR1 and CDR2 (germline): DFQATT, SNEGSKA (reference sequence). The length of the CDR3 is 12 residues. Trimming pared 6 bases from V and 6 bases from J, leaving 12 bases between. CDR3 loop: CSAPGLGQPQHF. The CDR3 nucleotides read TGCAGTGCCCCAGGGTTGGGTCAGCCCCAGCATTTT.

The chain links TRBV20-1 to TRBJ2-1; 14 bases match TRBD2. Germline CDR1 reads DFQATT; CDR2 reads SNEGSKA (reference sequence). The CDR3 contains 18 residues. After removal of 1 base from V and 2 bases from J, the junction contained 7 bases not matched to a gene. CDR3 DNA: TGCAGTGCTAGAGTAACGGGACTAGCGGGGGTAACCTACAATGAGCAGTTCTTC. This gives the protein CSARVTGLAGVTYNEQFF.